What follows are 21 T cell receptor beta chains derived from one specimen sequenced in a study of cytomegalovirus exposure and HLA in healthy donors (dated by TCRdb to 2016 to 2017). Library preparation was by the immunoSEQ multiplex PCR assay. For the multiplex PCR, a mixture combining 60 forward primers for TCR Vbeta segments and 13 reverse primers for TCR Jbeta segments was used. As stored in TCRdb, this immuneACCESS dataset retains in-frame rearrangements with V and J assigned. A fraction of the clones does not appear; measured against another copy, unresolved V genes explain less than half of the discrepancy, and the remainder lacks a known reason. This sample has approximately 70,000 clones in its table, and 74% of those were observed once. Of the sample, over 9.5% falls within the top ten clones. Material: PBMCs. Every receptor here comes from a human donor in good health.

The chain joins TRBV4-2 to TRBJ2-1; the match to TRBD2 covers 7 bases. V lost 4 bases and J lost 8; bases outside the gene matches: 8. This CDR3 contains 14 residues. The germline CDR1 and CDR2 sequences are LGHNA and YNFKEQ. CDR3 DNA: TGTGCCAGCAGCCCCGTGGGGGGGATCCATGAGCAGTTCTTC. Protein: CASSPVGGIHEQFF.

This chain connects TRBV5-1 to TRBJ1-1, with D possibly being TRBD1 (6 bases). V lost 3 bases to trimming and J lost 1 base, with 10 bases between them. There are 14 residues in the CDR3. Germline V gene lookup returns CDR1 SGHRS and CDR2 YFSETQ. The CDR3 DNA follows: TGCGCCAGCAGCTATGACAGGAGGAACACTGAAGCTTTCTTT. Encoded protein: CASSYDRRNTEAFF.

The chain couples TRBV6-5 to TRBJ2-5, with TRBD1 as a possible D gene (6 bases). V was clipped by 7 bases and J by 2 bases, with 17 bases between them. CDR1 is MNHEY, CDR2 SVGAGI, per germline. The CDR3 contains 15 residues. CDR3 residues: CASKRQGLGQETQYF. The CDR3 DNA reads TGTGCCAGCAAGAGGCAGGGGCTGGGGCAAGAGACCCAGTACTTC.

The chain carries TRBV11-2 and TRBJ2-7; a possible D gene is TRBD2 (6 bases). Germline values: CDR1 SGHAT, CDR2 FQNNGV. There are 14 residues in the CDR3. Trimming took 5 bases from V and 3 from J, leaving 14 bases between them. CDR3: CASSRNGGDYEQYF. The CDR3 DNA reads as TGTGCCAGCAGCAGAAACGGAGGGGACTACGAGCAGTACTTC.

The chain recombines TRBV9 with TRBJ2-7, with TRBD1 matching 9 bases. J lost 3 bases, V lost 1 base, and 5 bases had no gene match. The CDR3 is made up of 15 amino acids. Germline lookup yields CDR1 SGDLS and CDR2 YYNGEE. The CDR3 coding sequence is TGTGCCAGCAGCGTATCCGGGACAGGGATCTACGAGCAGTACTTC. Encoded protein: CASSVSGTGIYEQYF.

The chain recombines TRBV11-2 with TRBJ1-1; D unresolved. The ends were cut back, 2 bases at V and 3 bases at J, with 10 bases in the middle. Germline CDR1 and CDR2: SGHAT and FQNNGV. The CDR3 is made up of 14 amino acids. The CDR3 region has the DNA TGTGCCAGCAGCTTAAGTCGCGAATACACTGAAGCTTTCTTT. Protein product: CASSLSREYTEAFF.

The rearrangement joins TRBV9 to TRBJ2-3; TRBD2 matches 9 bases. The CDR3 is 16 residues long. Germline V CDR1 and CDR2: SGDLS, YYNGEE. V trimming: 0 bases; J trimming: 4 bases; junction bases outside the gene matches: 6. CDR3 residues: CASSVAVSGSSDTQYF. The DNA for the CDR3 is TGTGCCAGCAGCGTAGCTGTTAGCGGGAGCTCAGATACGCAGTATTTT.

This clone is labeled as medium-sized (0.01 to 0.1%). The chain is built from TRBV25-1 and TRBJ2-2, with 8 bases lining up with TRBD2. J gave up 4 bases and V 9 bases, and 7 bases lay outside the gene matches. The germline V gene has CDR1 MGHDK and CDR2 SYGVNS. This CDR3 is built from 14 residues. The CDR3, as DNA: TGTGCCAGTGTCACCACTAGCGGCACCGGGGAGCTGTTTTTT. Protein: CASVTTSGTGELFF.

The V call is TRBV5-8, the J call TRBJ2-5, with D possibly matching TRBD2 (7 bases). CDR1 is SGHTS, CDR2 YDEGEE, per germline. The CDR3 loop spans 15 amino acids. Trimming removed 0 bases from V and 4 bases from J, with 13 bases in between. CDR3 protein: CASSLVNREGETQYF. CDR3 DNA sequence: TGTGCCAGCAGCTTGGTGAACAGGGAGGGAGAGACCCAGTACTTC.

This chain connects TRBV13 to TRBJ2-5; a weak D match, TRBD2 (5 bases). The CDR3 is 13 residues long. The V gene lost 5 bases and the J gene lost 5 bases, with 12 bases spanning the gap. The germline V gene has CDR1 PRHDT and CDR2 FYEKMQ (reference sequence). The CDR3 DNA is TGTGCCAGCAGCCCGGACGGGGAGGAGACCCAGTACTTC. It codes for CASSPDGEETQYF.

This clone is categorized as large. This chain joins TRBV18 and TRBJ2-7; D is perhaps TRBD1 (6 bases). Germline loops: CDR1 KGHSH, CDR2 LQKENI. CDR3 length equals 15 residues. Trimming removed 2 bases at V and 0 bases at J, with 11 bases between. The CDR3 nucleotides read TGTGCCAGCTCACCAAGACAGGCCACCTCCTACGAGCAGTACTTC. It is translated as CASSPRQATSYEQYF.

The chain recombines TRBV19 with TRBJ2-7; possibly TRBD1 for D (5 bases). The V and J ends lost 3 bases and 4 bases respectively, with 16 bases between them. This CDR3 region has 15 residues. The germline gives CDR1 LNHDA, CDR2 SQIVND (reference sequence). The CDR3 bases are TGTGCCAGTAGTATGTATGGGGCGCTTCTATACGAGCAGTACTTC. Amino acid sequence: CASSMYGALLYEQYF. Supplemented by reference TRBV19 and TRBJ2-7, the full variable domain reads DGGITQSPKYLFRKEGQNVTLSCEQNLNHDAMYWYRQDPGQGLRLIYYSQIVNDFQKGDIAEGYSVSREKKESFPLTVTSAQKNPTAFYLCASSMYGALLYEQYFGPGTRLTVT.

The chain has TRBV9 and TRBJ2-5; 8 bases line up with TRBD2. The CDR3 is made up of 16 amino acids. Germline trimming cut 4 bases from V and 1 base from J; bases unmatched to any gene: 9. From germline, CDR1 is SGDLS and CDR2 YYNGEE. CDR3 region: CASSPQLAEVQETQYF. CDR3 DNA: TGTGCCAGCAGCCCACAACTAGCGGAGGTCCAAGAGACCCAGTACTTC.

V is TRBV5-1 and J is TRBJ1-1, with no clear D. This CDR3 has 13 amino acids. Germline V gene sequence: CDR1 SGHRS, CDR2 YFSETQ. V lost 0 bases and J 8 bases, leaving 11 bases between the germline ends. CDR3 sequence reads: CASSLEARLEAFF. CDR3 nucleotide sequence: TGCGCCAGCAGCTTGGAGGCGAGACTCGAAGCTTTCTTT.

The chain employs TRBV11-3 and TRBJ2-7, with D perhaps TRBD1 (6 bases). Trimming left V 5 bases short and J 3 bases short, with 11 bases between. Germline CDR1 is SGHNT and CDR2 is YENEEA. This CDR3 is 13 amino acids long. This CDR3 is CASSPTGNYEQYF. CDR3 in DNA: TGTGCCAGCAGCCCGACAGGAAACTACGAGCAGTACTTC.

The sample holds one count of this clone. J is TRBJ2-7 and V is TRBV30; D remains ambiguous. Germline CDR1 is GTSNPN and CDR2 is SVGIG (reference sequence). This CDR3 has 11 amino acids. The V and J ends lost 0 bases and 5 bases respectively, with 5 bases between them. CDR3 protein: CAWSVLNEQYF. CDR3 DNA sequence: TGTGCCTGGAGTGTACTCAACGAGCAGTACTTC.

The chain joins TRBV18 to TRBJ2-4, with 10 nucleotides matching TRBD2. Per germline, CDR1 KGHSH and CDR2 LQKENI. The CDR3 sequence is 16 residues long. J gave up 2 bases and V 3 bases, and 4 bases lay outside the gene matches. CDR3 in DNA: TGTGCCAGCTCACCCATAGCGGGAGGCACCAAAAACATTCAGTACTTC. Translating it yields CASSPIAGGTKNIQYF.

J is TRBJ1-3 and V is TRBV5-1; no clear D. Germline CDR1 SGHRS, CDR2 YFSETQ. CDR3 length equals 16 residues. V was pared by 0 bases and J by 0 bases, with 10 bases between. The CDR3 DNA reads TGCGCCAGCAGCTTGGGGGAGTTGAGCTCTGGAAACACCATATATTTT. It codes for CASSLGELSSGNTIYF.

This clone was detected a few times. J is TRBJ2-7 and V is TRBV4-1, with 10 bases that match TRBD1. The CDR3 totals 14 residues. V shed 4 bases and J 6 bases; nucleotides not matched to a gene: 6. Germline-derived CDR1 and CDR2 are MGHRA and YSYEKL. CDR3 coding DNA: TGCGCCAGCAGCCTGTGGGACAGGGGAGGCGAGCAGTACTTC. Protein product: CASSLWDRGGEQYF.

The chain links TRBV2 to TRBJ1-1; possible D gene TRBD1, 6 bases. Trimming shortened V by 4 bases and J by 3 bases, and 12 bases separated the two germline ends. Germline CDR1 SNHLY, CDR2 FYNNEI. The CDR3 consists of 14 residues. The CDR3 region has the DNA TGTGCCAGCAGTGGGGGGGGCCGGGACACTGAAGCTTTCTTT. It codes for CASSGGGRDTEAFF. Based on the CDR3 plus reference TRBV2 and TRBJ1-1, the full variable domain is EPEVTQTPSHQVTQMGQEVILRCVPISNHLYFYWYRQILGQKVEFLVSFYNNEISEKSEIFDDQFSVERPDGSNFTLKIRSTKLEDSAMYFCASSGGGRDTEAFFGQGTRLTVV.

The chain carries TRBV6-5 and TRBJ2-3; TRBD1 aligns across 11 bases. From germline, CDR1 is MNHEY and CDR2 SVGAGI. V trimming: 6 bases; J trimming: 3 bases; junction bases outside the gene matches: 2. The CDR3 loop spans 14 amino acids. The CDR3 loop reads CASRDRGRTDTQYF. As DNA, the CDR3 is TGTGCCAGCAGGGACAGGGGGCGGACAGATACGCAGTATTTT.